A single sample gave rise to the 19 T cell receptor beta chains below, sequenced in a study of blood T cell repertoires in COVID-19. The table came from immunoSEQ multiplex PCR; TCRdb's copy has only in-frame clones and leaves some out. This sample has roughly 400,000 clones, with roughly 88% found just once. Sequencing was performed on PBMCs or T cells enriched from blood (not recorded which). The receptors shown here come from a woman aged 40 to 50 with acute COVID-19.

The chain has TRBV29-1 and TRBJ1-2; 9 nucleotides match TRBD1. V lost 3 bases, J lost 8 bases, and 7 bases stayed unmatched. Germline CDR1 and CDR2: SQVTM and ANQGSEA. The CDR3 covers 13 residues. The CDR3 reads CSVEGGTGSGYTF. As DNA, the CDR3 is TGCAGCGTTGAGGGAGGGACAGGGTCCGGCTACACCTTC.

The V gene is TRBV15, the J gene TRBJ1-6; TRBD1 matches 10 bases. Per germline, CDR1 LNHNV and CDR2 YYDKDF (reference sequence). This CDR3 spans 15 amino acids. V lost 1 base, J lost 8 bases, and 2 bases stayed unmatched. The CDR3 region is CATSRVGTGDSPLHF. CDR3 bases: TGTGCCACCAGCAGAGTCGGGACAGGGGATTCACCCCTCCACTTT.

This rearrangement joins TRBV24-1 to TRBJ1-2; maybe TRBD1 (5 bases). This CDR3 comprises 16 residues. Germline CDR1 and CDR2: KGHDR and SFDVKD. The germline V and J ends were trimmed by 4 bases and 3 bases, with 17 bases remaining between them. The CDR3 sequence is CATSDPRQGGDYGYTF. In DNA form, the CDR3 reads TGTGCCACCAGTGACCCGAGGCAGGGTGGGGACTATGGCTACACCTTC.

The rearrangement links TRBV19 to TRBJ1-1; D remains ambiguous. The CDR3 spans 13 residues. CDR1 and CDR2 from the germline V gene are LNHDA and SQIVND (reference sequence). The V end was cut by 3 bases, the J end by 3 bases, with 8 bases between. In nucleotides, the CDR3 is TGTGCCAGTAGTATTTATCCTGACACTGAAGCTTTCTTT. This translates into CASSIYPDTEAFF.

In this sample, this clone turned up once. The chain combines TRBV24-1 with TRBJ2-3; the match to TRBD2 covers 13 bases. The ends lost 3 bases at V and 3 bases at J; junction bases unmatched: 5. This CDR3 is 17 amino acids long. CDR1 is KGHDR, CDR2 SFDVKD, per germline. CDR3 coding DNA: TGTGCCACCAGTGATCCCAGACTAGCGGGGGGAACAGATACGCAGTATTTT. This codes for CATSDPRLAGGTDTQYF.

This sequence joins TRBV11-2 and TRBJ1-5; 8 bases agree with TRBD1. V shed 7 bases and J 1 base; nucleotides not matched to a gene: 6. Germline loops: CDR1 SGHAT, CDR2 FQNNGV. The CDR3 consists of 15 residues. The CDR3 coding sequence is TGTGCCAGCATGACAGGGGTTAGGAGCAATCAGCCCCAGCATTTT. It yields the protein CASMTGVRSNQPQHF. The variable domain in full, completed from reference TRBV11-2 and TRBJ1-5, reads EAGVAQSPRYKIIEKRQSVAFWCNPISGHATLYWYQQILGQGPKLLIQFQNNGVVDDSQLPKDRFSAERLKGVDSTLKIQPAKLEDSAVYLCASMTGVRSNQPQHFGDGTRLSIL.

This clone has more than one count but fewer than ten. CDR3 amino acids: CASQGREEKLFF. In DNA, the CDR3 is TGTGCCAGCCAGGGGAGAGAAGAAAAACTGTTTTTT. This rearrangement joins TRBV9 to TRBJ1-4; D might be TRBD1 (6 bases). V was pared by 7 bases and J by 8 bases, with 12 bases between. The CDR3 length is 12 residues. Germline CDR1 SGDLS, CDR2 YYNGEE.

CDR3 DNA: TGTGCCAGCAGTAACGGGTTAGGCTACACCTTC. This encodes CASSNGLGYTF. This chain connects TRBV28 to TRBJ1-2; D is unresolved. V was shortened by 5 bases and J by 8 bases, with 9 bases between the two germline ends. The germline gives CDR1 MDHEN, CDR2 SYDVKM. The CDR3 sequence is 11 residues long.

The rearrangement links TRBV18 to TRBJ2-7; tentatively, D is TRBD2 (5 bases). The CDR3 spans 13 residues. V was shortened by 8 bases and J by 5 bases, with 16 bases between the two germline ends. Germline V CDR1 and CDR2: KGHSH, LQKENI. CDR3 residues: CASTEGLADEQYF. As DNA, the CDR3 is TGTGCCAGCACCGAAGGACTCGCCGACGAGCAGTACTTC.

The chain joins TRBV25-1 to TRBJ1-6; D unresolved. Germline V gene data show CDR1 as MGHDK and CDR2 as SYGVNS. This CDR3 is built from 14 residues. The ends were cut back, 6 bases at V and 5 bases at J, with 11 bases in the middle. The CDR3: CASSRGLDNSPLHF. The CDR3 DNA reads as TGTGCCAGCAGCCGCGGACTAGATAATTCACCCCTCCACTTT. Supplemented by reference TRBV25-1 and TRBJ1-6, the full variable domain reads EADIYQTPRYLVIGTGKKITLECSQTMGHDKMYWYQQDPGMELHLIHYSYGVNSTEKGDLSSESTVSRIRTEHFPLTLESARPSHTSQYLCASSRGLDNSPLHFGNGTRLTVT.

This chain links TRBV5-5 with TRBJ1-5; possibly TRBD1 for D (6 bases). The CDR3 runs to 15 residues. The germline V and J ends were trimmed by 4 bases and 0 bases, with 11 bases remaining between them. Germline V lookup: CDR1 SGHKS, CDR2 YYEKEE (reference sequence). In nucleotides, the CDR3 is TGTGCCAGCAGCCAGGACAGCTATAGCAATCAGCCCCAGCATTTT. Amino acids: CASSQDSYSNQPQHF. Using reference TRBV5-5 and TRBJ1-5 for the parts outside the CDR3, the full variable domain is DAGVTQSPTHLIKTRGQQVTLRCSPISGHKSVSWYQQVLGQGPQFIFQYYEKEERGRGNFPDRFSARQFPNYSSELNVNALLLGDSALYLCASSQDSYSNQPQHFGDGTRLSIL.

The rearrangement links TRBV7-2 to TRBJ2-3; 8 nucleotides line up with TRBD1. The CDR3 spans 15 residues. Per germline, CDR1 SGHTA and CDR2 FQGNSA. The V segment lost 5 bases and the J segment 6 bases; nucleotides outside the gene matches: 10. CDR3 sequence reads: CASSSTGGSTDTQYF. The CDR3 bases are TGTGCCAGCAGCAGTACAGGGGGATCTACGGATACGCAGTATTTT. Supplemented by reference TRBV7-2 and TRBJ2-3, the full variable domain reads GAGVSQSPSNKVTEKGKDVELRCDPISGHTALYWYRQSLGQGLEFLIYFQGNSAPDKSGLPSDRFSAERTGGSVSTLTIQRTQQEDSAVYLCASSSTGGSTDTQYFGPGTRLTVL.

V gene TRBV18 combines with J gene TRBJ1-2; D remains unclear. V lost 2 bases, J lost 2 bases, and 15 bases lay in between. The CDR3 is 16 residues long. Germline V gene lookup returns CDR1 KGHSH and CDR2 LQKENI. CDR3 nucleotides: TGTGCCAGCTCACCAGGTACTGGCGGAGAAAACTATGGCTACACCTTC. This encodes CASSPGTGGENYGYTF.

J is TRBJ1-2 and V is TRBV3-1 (or the pseudogene TRBV3-2), with unresolved D. This CDR3 comprises 15 residues. The germline V gene encodes CDR1 LGHDT and CDR2 YNNKEL (reference sequence). Trimming took off 0 bases at V and 0 bases at J, with 8 bases between the two ends. The CDR3 reads CASSQDHRPNYGYTF. In nucleotides, the CDR3 is TGTGCCAGCAGCCAAGATCACAGACCTAACTATGGCTACACCTTC.

J is TRBJ1-2 and V is TRBV24-1; D ambiguous. The CDR3 spans 12 residues. Germline lookup yields CDR1 KGHDR and CDR2 SFDVKD. V dropped 4 bases and J dropped 7 bases, with 9 bases sitting between them. The CDR3 is CATSEGERGYTF. The DNA for the CDR3 is TGTGCCACCAGTGAGGGAGAGCGTGGCTACACCTTC.

This sequence joins TRBV11-2 and TRBJ2-1; 7 bases fit TRBD2. V dropped 1 base and J dropped 5; count of bases not matched to a gene: 2. CDR1 and CDR2 from the germline V gene are SGHAT and FQNNGV. The CDR3 length is 14 residues. CDR3 sequence reads: CASSLAGGDNEQFF. In DNA, the CDR3 is TGTGCCAGCAGCTTAGCGGGGGGAGACAATGAGCAGTTCTTC.

The V gene is TRBV11-2, the J gene TRBJ2-3; D call uncertain. V gave up 5 bases and J gave up 1 base, with 10 bases separating them. The CDR3 spans 14 residues. Per germline, CDR1 SGHAT and CDR2 FQNNGV. The CDR3 sequence: CASSASVGTDTQYF. The CDR3 bases are TGTGCCAGCAGCGCGAGCGTAGGCACAGATACGCAGTATTTT.

This clone was observed once. The chain carries TRBV4-1 and TRBJ1-6, with TRBD1 matching over 8 bases. The ends lost 0 bases at V and 8 bases at J; junction bases unmatched: 6. The CDR3 is 16 amino acids. The germline V gene encodes CDR1 MGHRA and CDR2 YSYEKL. CDR3 region: CASSQENRGSHSPLHF. CDR3 DNA: TGCGCCAGCAGCCAAGAAAACAGGGGGTCTCATTCACCCCTCCACTTT.

CDR3 sequence (DNA): TGTGCCACGCAGGGACAGGTGAACACTGAAGCTTTCTTT. Its translation: CATQGQVNTEAFF. This chain joins TRBV12-3 or TRBV12-4 and TRBJ1-1; the match to TRBD1 covers 8 bases. With 10 bases clipped from V and 0 bases from J, the junction kept 4 bases outside the gene matches. CDR3 length: 13 amino acids.